The 20 T cell receptor beta chains below all came from one sample that was sequenced in a study of T-cell reconstitution after alpha-beta-depleted transplantation in children. TCRbeta library preparation incorporated unique molecular identifiers. TCRdb itself ran the PCR reads through MiXCR, one entry per CDR3 protein. The sample lists approximately 630,000 distinct CDR3 sequences, around 13% occurring once. This specimen consisted of PBMCs, obtained before TCRalphabeta/CD19-depleted stem cell transplant. These receptors came from a girl aged 2-10 years with congenital amegakaryocytic thrombocytopenia, due to receive a stem cell transplant.

This clonotype came up many times. The chain has TRBV29-1 and TRBJ2-1; a weak D match, TRBD2 (5 bases). The CDR3 has 14 residues. CDR1 SQVTM and CDR2 ANQGSEA come from the germline V gene. Trimming left V 4 bases short and J 0 bases short, with 10 bases between. This CDR3 reads CSVASRGSYNEQFF. CDR3 nucleotide sequence: TGCAGCGTTGCGTCACGGGGCTCCTACAATGAGCAGTTCTTC.

The sample holds many counts of this clonotype. A junction end diverges from the germline sequence, so it may reflect a read error. This chain joins TRBV5-1 and TRBJ2-2, with 8 bases aligning to TRBD1. CDR1 SGHRS and CDR2 YFSETQ come from the germline V gene. The CDR3 extends over 15 amino acids. Here the CDR3 reads CASSLQGANTGELFF. The CDR3 DNA is TGTGCCAGCAGTTTACAGGGGGCGAACACCGGGGAGCTGTTTTTT.

This clonotype was observed at least ten times. This chain links TRBV12-3 or TRBV12-4 with TRBJ2-1; 7 bases agree with TRBD2. V dropped 3 bases and J dropped 5; count of bases not matched to a gene: 7. The CDR3 totals 15 residues. Here the CDR3 reads CASSFEGGLDNEQFF. CDR3 in DNA: TGTGCCAGCAGTTTTGAGGGAGGGTTGGACAATGAGCAGTTCTTC.

In nucleotides, the CDR3 is TGTGCCGTCCCGGCCGGGACAGGGCTAGAGACCCAGTACTTC. Protein: CAVPAGTGLETQYF. The chain has TRBV2 and TRBJ2-5, with TRBD1 identical over 9 bases. The CDR3 consists of 14 residues. V was clipped by 11 bases and J by 4 bases; unmatched bases: 11. Germline V gene lookup returns CDR1 SNHLY and CDR2 FYNNEI.

The chain is built from TRBV7-3 and TRBJ2-1; 9 bases are a match to TRBD2. This CDR3 is 16 amino acids long. Germline values: CDR1 SGHTA, CDR2 FQGTGA. V lost 2 bases and J lost 8; bases outside the gene matches: 10. For the CDR3, the DNA is TGTGCCAGCAGCTTATCTCCTAGCGGGGTTTGGGATGAGCAGTTCTTC. This encodes CASSLSPSGVWDEQFF.

Regarding this clonotype: A much larger clonotype is one base distant, so this may be a read error. The rearrangement joins TRBV5-1 to TRBJ2-2; no reliable D call. CDR3 length equals 12 residues. Germline values: CDR1 SGHRS, CDR2 YFSETQ. CDR3 amino acids: CPSSLPTGELFF. CDR3 nucleotide sequence: TGCCCCAGCAGCCTCCCAACCGGGGAGCTGTTTTTT.

This clonotype was observed at least ten times. The chain recombines TRBV5-1 with TRBJ1-4; D is unclear. Germline V CDR1 and CDR2: SGHRS, YFSETQ. The CDR3 is made up of 14 amino acids. V shed 4 bases and J shed 4 bases, with 11 bases lying between them. CDR3 protein: CASSPSAGNEKLFF. In DNA form, the CDR3 reads TGCGCCAGCAGCCCCTCGGCCGGTAATGAAAAACTGTTTTTT.

The chain joins TRBV19 to TRBJ2-1; 12 bases are a match to TRBD1. Germline CDR1 is LNHDA and CDR2 is SQIVND (reference sequence). This CDR3 has 14 residues. V shed 9 bases, J shed 7 bases, and the junction held 7 bases outside the gene matches. The CDR3 protein is CASLGTGGWNEQFF. In nucleotides, the CDR3 is TGTGCCAGCTTGGGGACAGGGGGCTGGAATGAGCAGTTCTTC. Filled out from reference TRBV19 and TRBJ2-1, the complete variable domain reads DGGITQSPKYLFRKEGQNVTLSCEQNLNHDAMYWYRQDPGQGLRLIYYSQIVNDFQKGDIAEGYSVSREKKESFPLTVTSAQKNPTAFYLCASLGTGGWNEQFFGPGTRLTVL.

This clonotype was counted ten times or more. The chain has TRBV7-3 and TRBJ2-3; 9 nucleotides line up with TRBD2. Germline V gene sequence: CDR1 SGHTA, CDR2 FQGTGA. There are 16 residues in the CDR3. The V gene end was trimmed by 1 base and the J gene end by 4 bases; junction bases not matched to a gene: 6. CDR3 sequence reads: CASSLRAGGSADTQYF. The CDR3 coding sequence is TGTGCCAGCAGCTTAAGAGCGGGAGGTTCGGCAGATACGCAGTATTTT.

This sequence joins TRBV4-1 and TRBJ2-7; D is unclear. Trimming cost V 4 bases and J 2 bases, with 12 bases left between them. The germline CDR1 and CDR2 sequences are MGHRA and YSYEKL. The CDR3 has 14 amino acids. The DNA of the CDR3 is TGCGCCAGCAGCCCGAGTCTTCCCACCTACGAGCAGTACTTC. It specifies CASSPSLPTYEQYF.

This clonotype has a count of ten or more. The gene calls are TRBV12-3 or TRBV12-4 and TRBJ1-1; unclear D gene. The CDR3 covers 11 residues. The V end lost 7 bases, the J end lost 1 base, and 4 bases lay between the germline ends. The CDR3 loop is CASKANTEAFF. In DNA, the CDR3 is TGTGCCAGCAAGGCGAACACTGAAGCTTTCTTT.

This clonotype was counted many times. This chain connects TRBV6-4 to TRBJ2-3; D possibly corresponds to TRBD1 (6 bases). CDR1 MRHNA and CDR2 SNTAGT come from the germline V gene. The CDR3 length is 14 residues. V lost 7 bases and J lost 3, with 14 bases in between. The CDR3 bases are TGTGCCAGCAAAAGCTCGGACAGTACAGATACGCAGTATTTT. Translation: CASKSSDSTDTQYF.

Only a few counts were recorded for this clonotype. The chain couples TRBV20-1 to TRBJ2-3, with 14 bases fitting TRBD2. Germline CDR1 reads DFQATT; CDR2 reads SNEGSKA (reference sequence). The length of the CDR3 is 12 residues. The DNA for the CDR3 is TGCAGGGGGACTAGCGGGGGTGATACGCAGTATTTT. As protein: CRGTSGGDTQYF.

At least ten counts were recorded for this clonotype. The rearrangement joins TRBV30 to TRBJ2-1, with a tentative D call TRBD2 (6 bases). Germline V gene lookup returns CDR1 GTSNPN and CDR2 SVGIG (reference sequence). This CDR3 is 13 amino acids long. Trimming stripped 0 bases from V and 8 bases from J, with 11 bases between. CDR3 in DNA: TGTGCCTGGAGTGTGGGCGGGAACTATGAGCAGTTCTTC. Protein product: CAWSVGGNYEQFF.

Comment on this clonotype: One base away lies a much larger clone, so this may be a sequencing read error. This sequence joins TRBV29-1 and TRBJ2-1; D is unclear. The CDR3 covers 15 residues. Germline lookup yields CDR1 SQVTM and CDR2 ANQGSEA. The DNA of the CDR3 is TGCGGCGTTGACCCGACGGGCAACTCCTACAATGAGCAGTTCTTC. Translated: CGVDPTGNSYNEQFF.

This clonotype was seen a handful of times. The rearrangement joins TRBV5-1 to TRBJ2-1; 12 nucleotides match TRBD1. Germline assignment: CDR1 SGHRS and CDR2 YFSETQ. CDR3 length: 22 residues. Trimming cost V 3 bases and J 0 bases; bases outside gene matches: 19. CDR3: CASSWIRDRGHPWASSYNEQFF. In nucleotides, the CDR3 is TGCGCCAGCAGCTGGATACGGGACAGGGGGCATCCTTGGGCTAGCTCCTACAATGAGCAGTTCTTC.

This clonotype has just a few counts. This chain connects TRBV3-1 to TRBJ2-2; D gene unclear. This CDR3 comprises 15 residues. Germline-derived CDR1 and CDR2 are LGHDT and YNNKEL (reference sequence). V was shortened by 7 bases and J by 6 bases, with 18 bases between the two germline ends. The CDR3 loop reads CASTGAWDPAGELFF. The CDR3 DNA follows: TGTGCCAGCACGGGTGCGTGGGATCCGGCCGGGGAGCTGTTTTTT.

The table lists this clonotype with many counts. V usage is TRBV29-1 and J usage is TRBJ2-5; D not certain. The germline CDR1 and CDR2 sequences are SQVTM and ANQGSEA. This CDR3 has 14 residues. The V and J ends lost 1 base and 7 bases respectively, with 16 bases between them. The CDR3 DNA follows: TGCAGCGTTGAAGTAGAAAGACGCTCCGGGACCCAGTACTTC. Residues: CSVEVERRSGTQYF.

The chain is built from TRBV10-3 and TRBJ1-1; D may be TRBD1 (5 bases). The ends were cut back, 7 bases at V and 4 bases at J, with 13 bases in the middle. CDR3 size: 13 residues. Germline V lookup: CDR1 ENHRY, CDR2 SYGVKD. The CDR3 loop reads CAITSQGSTEAFF. CDR3 in DNA: TGTGCCATCACCAGTCAGGGTAGCACTGAAGCTTTCTTT.

There are many counts of this clonotype. The genes are TRBV5-4 and TRBJ2-3; D remains unclear. The CDR3 loop spans 13 amino acids. Germline assignment: CDR1 SGHNT and CDR2 YYREEE (reference sequence). Between the trimmed V and J ends, which lost 2 bases and 0 bases, there was a span of 4 bases. For the CDR3, the DNA is TGTGCCAGCAGCTTCCAAAGCACAGATACGCAGTATTTT. It encodes CASSFQSTDTQYF.